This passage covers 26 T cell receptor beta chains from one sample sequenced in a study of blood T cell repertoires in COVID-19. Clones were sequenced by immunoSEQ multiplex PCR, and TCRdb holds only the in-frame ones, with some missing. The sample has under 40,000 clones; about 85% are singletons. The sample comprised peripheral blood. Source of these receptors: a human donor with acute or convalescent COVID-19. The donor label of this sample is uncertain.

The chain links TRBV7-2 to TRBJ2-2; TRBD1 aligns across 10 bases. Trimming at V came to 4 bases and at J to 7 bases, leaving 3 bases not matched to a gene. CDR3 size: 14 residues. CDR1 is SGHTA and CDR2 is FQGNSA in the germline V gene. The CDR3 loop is CASSSRTGGGELFF. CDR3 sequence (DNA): TGTGCCAGCAGCTCTCGGACAGGGGGCGGGGAGCTGTTTTTT.

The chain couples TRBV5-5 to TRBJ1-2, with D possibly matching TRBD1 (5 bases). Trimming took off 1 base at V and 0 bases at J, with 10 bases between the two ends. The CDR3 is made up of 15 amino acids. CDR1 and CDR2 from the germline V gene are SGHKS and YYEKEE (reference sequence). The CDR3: CASSLLDKANYGYTF. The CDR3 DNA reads TGTGCCAGCAGCTTGCTGGACAAAGCTAACTATGGCTACACCTTC.

In DNA form, the CDR3 reads TGTGCCAGCTCACCAGACAGCAAGGGGAACGAGCAGTACTTC. The encoded protein is CASSPDSKGNEQYF. The chain uses TRBV18 and TRBJ2-7, with D possibly being TRBD1 (5 bases). The germline V gene has CDR1 KGHSH and CDR2 LQKENI. Trimming pared 2 bases from V and 5 bases from J, leaving 13 bases between. The CDR3 length is 14 residues.

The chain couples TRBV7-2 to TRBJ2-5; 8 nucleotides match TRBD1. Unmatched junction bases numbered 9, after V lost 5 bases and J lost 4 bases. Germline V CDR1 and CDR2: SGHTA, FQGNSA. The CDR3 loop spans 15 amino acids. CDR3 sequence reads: CASSLDRVRGETQYF. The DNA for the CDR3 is TGTGCCAGCAGCCTGGACAGGGTGCGAGGAGAGACCCAGTACTTC.

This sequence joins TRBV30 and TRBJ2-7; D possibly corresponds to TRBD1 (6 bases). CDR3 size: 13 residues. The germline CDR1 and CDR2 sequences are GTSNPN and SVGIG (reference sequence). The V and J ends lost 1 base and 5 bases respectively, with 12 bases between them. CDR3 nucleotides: TGTGCCTGGAGTGGGCAGGGGAATCACGAGCAGTACTTC. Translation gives CAWSGQGNHEQYF.

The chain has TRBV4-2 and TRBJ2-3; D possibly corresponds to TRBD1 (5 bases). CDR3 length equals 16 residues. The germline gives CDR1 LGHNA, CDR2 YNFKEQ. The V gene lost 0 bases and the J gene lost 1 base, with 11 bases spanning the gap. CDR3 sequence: CASSQDWAGRTDTQYF. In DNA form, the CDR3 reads TGTGCCAGCAGCCAAGATTGGGCAGGGCGCACAGATACGCAGTATTTT.

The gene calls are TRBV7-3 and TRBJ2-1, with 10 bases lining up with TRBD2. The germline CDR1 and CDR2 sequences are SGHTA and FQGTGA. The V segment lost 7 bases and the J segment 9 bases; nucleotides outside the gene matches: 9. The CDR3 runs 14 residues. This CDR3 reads CASTLTSGFGEQFF. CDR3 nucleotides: TGTGCCAGCACCCTGACTAGCGGGTTTGGTGAGCAGTTCTTC.

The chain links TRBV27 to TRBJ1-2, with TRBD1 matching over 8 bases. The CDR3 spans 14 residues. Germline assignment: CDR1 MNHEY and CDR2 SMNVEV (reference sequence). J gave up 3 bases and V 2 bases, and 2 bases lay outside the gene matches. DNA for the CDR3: TGTGCCAGCAGTTTAGACAGGGGAGACTATGGCTACACCTTC. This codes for CASSLDRGDYGYTF.

The CDR3 region has the DNA TGTGCCAGCGGGAGACAGGACACCTATGGCTACACCTTC. Its translation is CASGRQDTYGYTF. V is TRBV27 and J is TRBJ1-2; a possible D gene is TRBD1 (6 bases). Germline values: CDR1 MNHEY, CDR2 SMNVEV (reference sequence). The CDR3 spans 13 residues. V was pared by 8 bases and J by 4 bases, with 14 bases between.

CDR3 residues: CASSLSGGFTDTQYF. The CDR3 region has the DNA TGTGCCAGCAGCTTGTCGGGGGGTTTCACAGATACGCAGTATTTT. This chain joins TRBV7-9 and TRBJ2-3, with TRBD2 matching 7 bases. CDR1 and CDR2 from the germline V gene are SEHNR and FQNEAQ (reference sequence). The V segment lost 3 bases and the J segment 2 bases; nucleotides outside the gene matches: 5. The CDR3 is 15 residues long.

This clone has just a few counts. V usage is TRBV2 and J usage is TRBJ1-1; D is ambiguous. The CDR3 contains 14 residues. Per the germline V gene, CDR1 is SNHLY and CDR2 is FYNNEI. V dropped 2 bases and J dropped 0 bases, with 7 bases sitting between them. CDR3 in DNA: TGTGCCAGCAGTGAACGAGAAGTGAACACTGAAGCTTTCTTT. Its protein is CASSEREVNTEAFF.

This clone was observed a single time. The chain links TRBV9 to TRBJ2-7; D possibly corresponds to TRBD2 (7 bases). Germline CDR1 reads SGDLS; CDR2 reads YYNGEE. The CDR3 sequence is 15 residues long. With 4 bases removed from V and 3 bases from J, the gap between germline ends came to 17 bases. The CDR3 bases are TGTGCCAGCAGCCCCCGGGGCGGGGGCGACTACGAGCAGTACTTC. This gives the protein CASSPRGGGDYEQYF. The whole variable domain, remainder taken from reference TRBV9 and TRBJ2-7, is DSGVTQTPKHLITATGQRVTLRCSPRSGDLSVYWYQQSLDQGLQFLIQYYNGEERAKGNILERFSAQQFPDLHSELNLSSLELGDSALYFCASSPRGGGDYEQYFGPGTRLTVT.

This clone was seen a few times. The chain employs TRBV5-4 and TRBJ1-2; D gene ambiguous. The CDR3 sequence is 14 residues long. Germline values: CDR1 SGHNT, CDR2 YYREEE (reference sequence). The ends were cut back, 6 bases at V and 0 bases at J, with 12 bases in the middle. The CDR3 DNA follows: TGTGCCAGCACCACCCGGGGATCTAACTATGGCTACACCTTC. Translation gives CASTTRGSNYGYTF.

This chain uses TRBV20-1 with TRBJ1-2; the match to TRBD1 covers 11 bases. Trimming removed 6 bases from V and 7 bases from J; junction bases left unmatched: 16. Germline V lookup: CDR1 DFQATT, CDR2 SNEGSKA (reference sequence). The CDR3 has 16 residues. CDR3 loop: CSASGSRTGGGIGYTF. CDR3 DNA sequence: TGCAGTGCCAGTGGCTCCCGGACAGGGGGCGGAATTGGCTACACCTTC.

CDR3 sequence reads: CASSGNRVLNTEAFF. DNA of the CDR3: TGTGCCAGCAGCGGCAACAGGGTTTTGAACACTGAAGCTTTCTTT. V is TRBV7-9 and J is TRBJ1-1, with D tentatively TRBD1 (6 bases). V lost 5 bases and J lost 0, with 13 bases in between. CDR1 is SEHNR and CDR2 is FQNEAQ in the germline V gene (reference sequence). The CDR3 extends over 15 amino acids.

The DNA of the CDR3 is TGTGCCAGCTCGGCGACAGGGGGTAATGAAAAACTGTTTTTT. Protein sequence: CASSATGGNEKLFF. The V and J genes are TRBV18 and TRBJ1-4; 9 positions match TRBD1. Germline lookup yields CDR1 KGHSH and CDR2 LQKENI. This CDR3 has 14 amino acids. V was clipped by 6 bases and J by 4 bases; unmatched bases: 3.

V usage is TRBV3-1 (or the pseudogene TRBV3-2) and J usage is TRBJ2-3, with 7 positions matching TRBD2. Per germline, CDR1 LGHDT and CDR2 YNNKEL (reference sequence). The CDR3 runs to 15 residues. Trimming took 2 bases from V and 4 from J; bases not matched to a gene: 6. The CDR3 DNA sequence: TGTGCCAGCAGCCAATTTGCGGGAGCCGCAGATACGCAGTATTTT. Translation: CASSQFAGAADTQYF.

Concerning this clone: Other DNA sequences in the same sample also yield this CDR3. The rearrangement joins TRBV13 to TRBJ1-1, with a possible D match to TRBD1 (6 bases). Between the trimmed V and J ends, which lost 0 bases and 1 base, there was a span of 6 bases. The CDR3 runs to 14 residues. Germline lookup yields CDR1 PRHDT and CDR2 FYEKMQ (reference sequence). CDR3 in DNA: TGTGCCAGCAGCTTAGGAGGGGGGAACACTGAAGCTTTCTTT. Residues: CASSLGGGNTEAFF.

The CDR3 region is CASSPLSNQPQHF. DNA of the CDR3: TGTGCCAGCTCACCCCTTAGCAATCAGCCCCAGCATTTT. The chain combines TRBV18 with TRBJ1-5; unclear D gene. The CDR3 sequence is 13 residues long. Per germline, CDR1 KGHSH and CDR2 LQKENI. V was pared by 3 bases and J by 0 bases, with 3 bases between.

The CDR3 is CASSLIAGSFDEQFF. The DNA for the CDR3 is TGTGCCAGCAGCTTGATAGCGGGTTCTTTCGATGAGCAGTTCTTC. The chain links TRBV11-3 to TRBJ2-1, with TRBD2 matching 7 bases. Trimming took 3 bases from V and 8 from J; bases not matched to a gene: 10. Per the germline V gene, CDR1 is SGHNT and CDR2 is YENEEA. This CDR3 is built from 15 residues. The whole variable domain, filled in from reference TRBV11-3 and TRBJ2-1, reads EAGVVQSPRYKIIEKKQPVAFWCNPISGHNTLYWYLQNLGQGPELLIRYENEEAVDDSQLPKDRFSAERLKGVDSTLKIQPAELGDSAVYLCASSLIAGSFDEQFFGPGTRLTVL.

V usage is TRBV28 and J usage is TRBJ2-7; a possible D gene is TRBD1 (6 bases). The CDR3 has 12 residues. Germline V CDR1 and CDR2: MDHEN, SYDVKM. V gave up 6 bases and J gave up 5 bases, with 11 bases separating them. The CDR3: CASRLQGHEQYF. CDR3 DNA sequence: TGTGCCAGCAGACTACAGGGTCACGAGCAGTACTTC.

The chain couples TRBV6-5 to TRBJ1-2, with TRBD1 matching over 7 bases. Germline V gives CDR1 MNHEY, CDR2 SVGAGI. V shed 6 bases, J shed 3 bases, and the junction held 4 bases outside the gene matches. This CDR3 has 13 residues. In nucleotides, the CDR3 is TGTGCCAGCAGCTCCAGGGGGTACTATGGCTACACCTTC. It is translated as CASSSRGYYGYTF.

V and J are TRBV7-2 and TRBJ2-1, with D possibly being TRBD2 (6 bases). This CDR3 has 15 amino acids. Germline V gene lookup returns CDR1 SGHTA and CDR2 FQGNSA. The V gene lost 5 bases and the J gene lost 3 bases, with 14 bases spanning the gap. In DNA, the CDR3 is TGTGCCAGCAGCCCTGCGGGGTTGAACTACAATGAGCAGTTCTTC. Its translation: CASSPAGLNYNEQFF.

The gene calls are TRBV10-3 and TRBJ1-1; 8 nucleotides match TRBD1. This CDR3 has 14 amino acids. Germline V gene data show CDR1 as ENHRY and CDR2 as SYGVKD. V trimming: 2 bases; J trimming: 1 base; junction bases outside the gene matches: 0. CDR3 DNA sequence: TGTGCCATCAGTGAGCAGGGGGCGAACACTGAAGCTTTCTTT. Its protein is CAISEQGANTEAFF.

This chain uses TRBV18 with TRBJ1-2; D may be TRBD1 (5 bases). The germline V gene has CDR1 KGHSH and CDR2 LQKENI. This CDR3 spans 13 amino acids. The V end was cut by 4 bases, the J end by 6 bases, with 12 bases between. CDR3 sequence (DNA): TGTGCCAGCTCACTTCAAGACAGCCATGGCTACACCTTC. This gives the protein CASSLQDSHGYTF.

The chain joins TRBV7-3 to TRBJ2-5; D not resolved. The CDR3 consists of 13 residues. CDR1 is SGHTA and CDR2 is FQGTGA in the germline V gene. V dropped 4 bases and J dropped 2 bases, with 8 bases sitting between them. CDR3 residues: CASSSFLQETQYF. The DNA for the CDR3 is TGTGCCAGCAGCTCCTTCTTGCAAGAGACCCAGTACTTC.